The rows below give T cell receptor beta chains drawn from one sample of a study of blood T cells in healthy people across ages. From the 5' RACE reads, TCRdb called clonotypes with MiXCR, one entry per CDR3 protein. The data show 800,000 or so distinct CDR3 sequences, around a quarter seen once. These same records also appear under a second study, on T cells of mothers and their children.

Material: blood. The receptors originated from a boy younger than 18 in good health. The CDR3 runs from the conserved cysteine through the conserved F or W. A D gene is named only where the DNA matches it firmly. A row's size may be missing; if present it is once, few, many or a size class.

d_gene,abundance,v_gene,j_gene,CDR3nt,CDR3aa
TRBD2,-,TRBV24-1,TRBJ2-1,TGTGCCACCAGATTAGCGGGGGGTAATGGCGAGCAGTTCTTC,CATRLAGGNGEQFF
-,few,TRBV5-1,TRBJ1-1,TGCGCCAGCAGCCCCCAACCCGTAGGGGGGGGTGACACTGAAGCTTTCTTT,CASSPQPVGGGDTEAFF
TRBD2,few,TRBV12-3/TRBV12-4,TRBJ2-7,TGTGCCAGCAGTGTAACTAGCGGGGGTTTCTACGAGCAGTACTTC,CASSVTSGGFYEQYF
-,-,TRBV11-2,TRBJ2-5,TGTGCCAGCAGCTATTTGTCGGCGGCCTTGGAGACCCAGTACTTC,CASSYLSAALETQYF
TRBD1,-,TRBV29-1,TRBJ2-1,TGCAGCGTTGGGGGACAGACCGTCTACAATGAGCAGTTCTTC,CSVGGQTVYNEQFF
-,few,TRBV7-3,TRBJ2-2,TGTGCCAGCAGCTCTTGGACTACCGGCACCGGGGAGCTGTTTTTT,CASSSWTTGTGELFF
TRBD2,-,TRBV7-9,TRBJ2-1,TGTGCCAGCAGCTGGGACTACGATGAGCAGTTCTTC,CASSWDYDEQFF
-,-,TRBV28,TRBJ2-5,TGTGCCAGCAGTTTGAGGATCAGGGCAAAAGTGACCCAGTACTTC,CASSLRIRAKVTQYF
-,-,TRBV5-1,TRBJ2-1,TGCGCCAGCAGCCCGGATATGGGGGACTACAATGAGCAGTTCTTC,CASSPDMGDYNEQFF
-,-,TRBV29-1,TRBJ1-1,TGCAGCATAACAGGCGCCGGGACTGAAGCTTTCTTT,CSITGAGTEAFF
TRBD1,-,TRBV4-3,TRBJ2-4,TGCGCCAGCAGCCAAGTCCCGGACAGGGTTGGTAACATTCAGTACTTC,CASSQVPDRVGNIQYF
-,few,TRBV24-1,TRBJ2-7,TGTGCCACCAGTGACGGAGCCTACGAGCAGTACTTC,CATSDGAYEQYF
-,-,TRBV29-1,TRBJ2-1,TGCAGCGTTGAACCCTCCTTGGGGGGCGCCTACAATGAGCAGTTCTTC,CSVEPSLGGAYNEQFF